One sample yielded the 14 T cell receptor beta chains listed below, sequenced in a study of PD-1 blockade in mismatch repair-deficient tumors. Data came from immunoSEQ multiplex PCR; TCRdb stores just in-frame clones and leaves some out. This sample has around 100,000 clones, with over 75% found just once. Here the sequenced sample was peripheral blood, taken roughly eight months after starting pembrolizumab. The receptors originated from an adult with mismatch repair-deficient cancer.

The chain joins TRBV6-5 to TRBJ1-2; 11 bases are a match to TRBD1. Germline CDR1 reads MNHEY; CDR2 reads SVGAGI. V lost 4 bases and J lost 4; bases outside the gene matches: 2. This CDR3 has 14 amino acids. CDR3 amino acids: CASSWDRGGYGYTF. DNA for the CDR3: TGTGCCAGCAGTTGGGACAGGGGGGGCTATGGCTACACCTTC.

V is TRBV7-9 and J is TRBJ2-1, with TRBD2 matching over 8 bases. The ends lost 5 bases at V and 5 bases at J; junction bases unmatched: 5. This CDR3 spans 14 amino acids. The germline V gene has CDR1 SEHNR and CDR2 FQNEAQ (reference sequence). The CDR3 here is CASSPTLADNEQFF. The CDR3 region has the DNA TGTGCCAGCAGCCCAACACTAGCGGACAATGAGCAGTTCTTC.

This clone was counted between two and nine times. This chain uses TRBV10-3 with TRBJ1-3; D is unresolved. The CDR3 contains 17 residues. Trimming pared 1 base from V and 0 bases from J, leaving 13 bases between. Per germline, CDR1 ENHRY and CDR2 SYGVKD. CDR3 sequence: CAISEWEDLVSGNTIYF. The CDR3 bases are TGTGCCATCAGTGAGTGGGAAGACTTAGTCTCTGGAAACACCATATATTTT.

V is TRBV18 and J is TRBJ1-1, with unresolved D. CDR3 length: 14 amino acids. Germline V gene sequence: CDR1 KGHSH, CDR2 LQKENI. V was trimmed by 2 bases and J by 5 bases, leaving 12 bases between them. The CDR3 sequence: CASSPSGQSTEAFF. As DNA, the CDR3 is TGTGCCAGCTCACCATCAGGCCAGAGTACTGAAGCTTTCTTT.

This rearrangement joins TRBV5-5 to TRBJ2-3, with 10 bases identical to TRBD1. The CDR3 contains 16 residues. Germline CDR1 reads SGHKS; CDR2 reads YYEKEE (reference sequence). V trimming: 1 base; J trimming: 5 bases; junction bases outside the gene matches: 7. The CDR3 DNA follows: TGTGCCAGCAGCTTGCAGCTAGACAGGGGGCAAGATACGCAGTATTTT. Translation: CASSLQLDRGQDTQYF.

The CDR3 reads CASSPSEQETQYF. As DNA, the CDR3 is TGTGCCAGCTCACCGTCAGAGCAAGAGACCCAGTACTTC. V and J are TRBV18 and TRBJ2-5; D is uncertain. The CDR3 sequence is 13 residues long. The V gene's germline CDR1 is KGHSH and CDR2 LQKENI. V was shortened by 3 bases and J by 2 bases, with 7 bases between the two germline ends.

This clone came up once. The chain carries TRBV20-1 and TRBJ2-3; 7 nucleotides align to TRBD2. Germline values: CDR1 DFQATT, CDR2 SNEGSKA (reference sequence). There are 11 residues in the CDR3. V shed 7 bases, J shed 4 bases, and the junction held 2 bases outside the gene matches. DNA for the CDR3: TGCAGTGGCGGGAGCTCAGATACGCAGTATTTT. This gives the protein CSGGSSDTQYF.

The V call is TRBV5-6, the J call TRBJ2-1; D remains ambiguous. Trimming cost V 1 base and J 3 bases, with 14 bases left between them. CDR1 and CDR2 from the germline V gene are SGHDT and YYEEEE. The CDR3 spans 16 residues. The CDR3 DNA reads as TGTGCCAGCAGCTTGTTCTCAGGTCCCTTCTACAATGAGCAGTTCTTC. Amino acid sequence: CASSLFSGPFYNEQFF.

CDR3 residues: CASSLGWRSLPPTYYYEQYF. CDR3 sequence (DNA): TGTGCCAGCAGCTTGGGGTGGCGTTCGCTACCCCCGACTTACTACTACGAGCAGTACTTC. The gene calls are TRBV5-4 and TRBJ2-7; D gene unclear. Germline lookup yields CDR1 SGHNT and CDR2 YYREEE (reference sequence). With 0 bases removed from V and 3 bases from J, the gap between germline ends came to 28 bases. This CDR3 comprises 20 residues.

The V and J genes are TRBV7-2 and TRBJ1-1; D call uncertain. There are 13 residues in the CDR3. The V gene's germline CDR1 is SGHTA and CDR2 FQGNSA. The V gene lost 6 bases and the J gene lost 1 base, with 9 bases spanning the gap. CDR3 sequence: CASSYPRNTEAFF. CDR3 nucleotides: TGTGCCAGCAGTTATCCCCGGAACACTGAAGCTTTCTTT.

This clone was seen a single time. The DNA for the CDR3 is TGTGCCAGCAGCGCTCTACGGGGGTATACCTACGAGCAGTACTTC. It encodes CASSALRGYTYEQYF. This chain joins TRBV21-1 and TRBJ2-7; the DNA was not used to check the table's D call, TRBD2. TRBV21-1 is described as a pseudogene. This CDR3 is 15 amino acids long.

The rearrangement joins TRBV7-6 to TRBJ2-2; D not certain. Germline CDR1 SGHVS, CDR2 FNYEAQ. This CDR3 comprises 17 residues. V gave up 6 bases and J gave up 0 bases, with 17 bases separating them. The CDR3 DNA reads as TGTGCCAGCAGTCCCGACCGAGTAGCCGCGAACACCGGGGAGCTGTTTTTT. The encoded protein is CASSPDRVAANTGELFF. Filled out from reference TRBV7-6 and TRBJ2-2, the complete variable domain reads GAGVSQSPRYKVTKRGQDVALRCDPISGHVSLYWYRQALGQGPEFLTYFNYEAQQDKSGLPNDRFSAERPEGSISTLTIQRTEQRDSAMYRCASSPDRVAANTGELFFGEGSRLTVL.

The V gene is TRBV13, the J gene TRBJ2-7; 8 nucleotides align to TRBD1. Germline V gene lookup returns CDR1 PRHDT and CDR2 FYEKMQ (reference sequence). The CDR3 is 14 residues long. J gave up 3 bases and V 5 bases, and 6 bases lay outside the gene matches. CDR3 residues: CASSNRDRNYEQYF. DNA of the CDR3: TGTGCCAGCAGCAACAGGGACAGGAACTACGAGCAGTACTTC.

The V call is TRBV27, the J call TRBJ1-1; the D gene is possibly TRBD1 (5 bases). Trimming took off 2 bases at V and 7 bases at J, with 8 bases between the two ends. CDR3 length: 12 residues. Germline V gene data show CDR1 as MNHEY and CDR2 as SMNVEV (reference sequence). CDR3 sequence (DNA): TGTGCCAGCAGTTTAAGAAGGGGTGAAGCTTTCTTT. It encodes CASSLRRGEAFF.